The 21 T cell receptor beta chains listed next were all sequenced from one sample in a study of regulatory T cells in long-lasting Graves disease. This sample's time point: newly diagnosed GD, antithyroid drugs for less than 3 months. Preparation of the TCR library used RNA extracted from PBMCs. Arm-PCR of CDR3 regions and iRepertoire HTBI primers were used to build TCR beta libraries. TCRdb passed the multiplex PCR reads through MiXCR, listing each CDR3 protein once. The sample lists 200,000 to 250,000 distinct CDR3 sequences; around 19% were seen once. The sequencing used peripheral blood mononuclear cells (PBMCs), collected at new diagnosis, from a patient treated with antithyroid drugs. These TCRs come from a female donor with Graves disease.

This clonotype was detected ten times or more. The gene calls are TRBV30 and TRBJ2-7, with TRBD1 matching over 10 bases. Germline values: CDR1 GTSNPN, CDR2 SVGIG (reference sequence). This CDR3 contains 19 residues. J was trimmed by 0 bases and V by 3 bases; bases with no gene match: 17. CDR3 DNA: TGTGCCTGGAGGGAAGCTTATGAGACAGGGGGCCTTAGCTCCTACGAGCAGTACTTC. This sequence encodes CAWREAYETGGLSSYEQYF.

This clonotype has ten or more counts. The V gene is TRBV7-2, the J gene TRBJ2-1; D uncertain. V was pared by 5 bases and J by 0 bases, with 11 bases between. CDR1 SGHTA and CDR2 FQGNSA come from the germline V gene. CDR3 size: 15 residues. The CDR3 is CASSPGSGSYNEQFF. The CDR3 coding sequence is TGTGCCAGCAGCCCAGGATCGGGCTCCTACAATGAGCAGTTCTTC.

There are many counts of this clonotype. This chain connects TRBV28 to TRBJ2-3; TRBD1 matches at 7 bases. The ends lost 10 bases at V and 6 bases at J; junction bases unmatched: 7. The CDR3 runs to 12 residues. CDR1 MDHEN and CDR2 SYDVKM come from the germline V gene. CDR3 nucleotides: TGTGCCACTCATAAAGGGGGCGATACGCAGTATTTT. Translated, it gives CATHKGGDTQYF.

The chain couples TRBV12-3 or TRBV12-4 to TRBJ1-4, with TRBD1 as a possible D gene (6 bases). CDR3 length equals 15 residues. V was shortened by 6 bases and J by 5 bases, with 16 bases between the two germline ends. CDR3 bases: TGTGCCAGCAGCCTAGGGGGGCGCCAGAATGAAAAACTGTTTTTT. It translates to CASSLGGRQNEKLFF.

Of note for this clonotype: A much larger clone lies a single base off, so this may be a read error. This CDR3 is missing its conserved last phenylalanine or tryptophan, likely due to a read error. This chain joins TRBV10-3 and TRBJ1-5; 7 bases map to TRBD1. This CDR3 has 14 amino acids. The V segment lost 6 bases and the J segment 2 bases; nucleotides outside the gene matches: 4. Germline assignment: CDR1 ENHRY and CDR2 SYGVKD. The CDR3 is CAIRGDRGNQPQHS. The CDR3 DNA is TGTGCCATCAGGGGCGACAGGGGCAATCAGCCCCAGCATTCT.

This clonotype was picked up many times. The chain joins TRBV20-1 to TRBJ2-7; TRBD2 aligns across 10 bases. The CDR3 consists of 14 residues. Germline V lookup: CDR1 DFQATT, CDR2 SNEGSKA (reference sequence). J was trimmed by 6 bases and V by 6 bases; bases with no gene match: 11. Here the CDR3 reads CSALLTAGGLEQYF. The CDR3 DNA sequence: TGCAGTGCCCTATTAACAGCGGGAGGGCTCGAGCAGTACTTC.

This clonotype was found a few times. Given a much more abundant clone one base away, this may be a read error. This chain joins TRBV5-1 and TRBJ2-5, with D perhaps TRBD2 (6 bases). CDR1 is SGHRS, CDR2 YFSETQ, per germline. This CDR3 contains 15 residues. CDR3 protein: CASNLEGLRGETQYF. The CDR3 region has the DNA TGCGCCAGCAACTTGGAGGGACTGAGGGGAGAGACCCAGTACTTC.

This clonotype was seen ten or more times. The CDR3 spells CASSQGGSSYNEQFF. CDR3 bases: TGTGCCAGCAGTCAGGGGGGGTCCTCCTACAATGAGCAGTTCTTC. V and J are TRBV6-2 or TRBV6-3 and TRBJ2-1, with D perhaps matching TRBD1 or TRBD2 (7 bases each). The CDR3 extends over 15 amino acids. V was shortened by 5 bases and J by 0 bases, with 11 bases between the two germline ends. Germline-derived CDR1 and CDR2 are MNHEY and SVGEGT.

The CDR3 sequence is CASSEFPTANTEAFF. The DNA for the CDR3 is TGCGCCAGCAGTGAGTTCCCCACAGCGAACACTGAAGCTTTCTTT. The rearrangement uses TRBV4-1 and TRBJ1-1; D is undetermined. Trimming took off 6 bases at V and 1 base at J, with 15 bases between the two ends. Germline lookup yields CDR1 MGHRA and CDR2 YSYEKL. The CDR3 covers 15 residues.

J is TRBJ2-1 and V is TRBV11-2, with 14 bases fitting TRBD2. After removal of 5 bases from V and 4 bases from J, the junction contained 7 bases not matched to a gene. The CDR3 length is 17 residues. Germline V gene data show CDR1 as SGHAT and CDR2 as FQNNGV. Written as DNA, the CDR3 is TGTGCCAGCAGCCTCGGGACTAGCGGGAGACTTTACAATGAGCAGTTCTTC. This codes for CASSLGTSGRLYNEQFF. Full variable domain (remainder filled in from reference TRBV11-2 and TRBJ2-1): EAGVAQSPRYKIIEKRQSVAFWCNPISGHATLYWYQQILGQGPKLLIQFQNNGVVDDSQLPKDRFSAERLKGVDSTLKIQPAKLEDSAVYLCASSLGTSGRLYNEQFFGPGTRLTVL.

This clonotype was detected a few times. The rearrangement links TRBV18 to TRBJ1-2; the match to TRBD1 covers 7 bases. Germline V gives CDR1 KGHSH, CDR2 LQKENI. The J segment lost 6 bases and the V segment lost 3 bases, leaving 4 bases of the junction unmatched. The CDR3 consists of 13 residues. For the CDR3, the DNA is TGTGCCAGCTCACCGGGACAGATGGATGGCTACACCTTC. Its translation: CASSPGQMDGYTF. Full variable domain (rest looked up from reference TRBV18 and TRBJ1-2): NAGVMQNPRHLVRRRGQEARLRCSPMKGHSHVYWYRQLPEEGLKFMVYLQKENIIDESGMPKERFSAEFPKEGPSILRIQQVVRGDSAAYFCASSPGQMDGYTFGSGTRLTVV.

V is TRBV6-5 and J is TRBJ1-1, with D maybe TRBD1 (5 bases). Germline CDR1 is MNHEY and CDR2 is SVGAGI. The CDR3 has 14 amino acids. Trimming left V 4 bases short and J 0 bases short, with 9 bases between. The CDR3 is CASSWDQVNTEAFF. The CDR3 DNA reads as TGTGCCAGCAGTTGGGACCAGGTGAACACTGAAGCTTTCTTT.

This clonotype occurred many times. This rearrangement joins TRBV12-3 or TRBV12-4 to TRBJ2-2; D remains ambiguous. There are 14 residues in the CDR3. The V and J ends lost 6 bases and 2 bases respectively, with 10 bases between them. The CDR3 DNA follows: TGTGCCAGCAGATTTTATGCAAACACCGGGGAGCTGTTTTTT. It encodes CASRFYANTGELFF.

A note on this clonotype: A read error is possible here, since a much larger clone lies one base away. This CDR3 is missing its conserved last phenylalanine or tryptophan, likely due to a read error. The V call is TRBV6-5, the J call TRBJ2-1, with TRBD2 identical over 7 bases. Germline loops: CDR1 MNHEY, CDR2 SVGAGI. This CDR3 comprises 16 residues. V was clipped by 4 bases and J by 2 bases; unmatched bases: 8. DNA for the CDR3: TGTGCCAGCAGTTCCTCAGGACTAGATCCCTACAATGAGCAGTTCCTC. This gives the protein CASSSSGLDPYNEQFL.

This clonotype was recorded at least ten times. The chain recombines TRBV12-3 or TRBV12-4 with TRBJ2-1; unclear D gene. The CDR3 has 12 residues. Trimming removed 2 bases at V and 4 bases at J, with 3 bases between. The CDR3 DNA reads as TGTGCCAGCAGTTTATTGTACAATGAGCAGTTCTTC. Translated, it gives CASSLLYNEQFF.

This clonotype came up many times. The V call is TRBV6-1, the J call TRBJ2-5, with D possibly called TRBD1 or TRBD2 (5 bases each). The CDR3 sequence is 15 residues long. Germline V gene data show CDR1 as MNHNS and CDR2 as SASEGT. Trimming stripped 5 bases from V and 6 bases from J, with 19 bases between. This CDR3 reads CASSNTGTPEQTQYF. The CDR3 region has the DNA TGTGCCAGCAGTAACACCGGGACCCCAGAGCAGACCCAGTACTTC.

As concerns this clonotype: The junction does not match germline at one end; this may be a read error. The V call is TRBV7-2, the J call TRBJ2-3; tentatively, D is TRBD2 (6 bases). The CDR3 consists of 15 residues. CDR1 and CDR2 from the germline V gene are SGHTA and FQGNSA. In DNA form, the CDR3 reads TGTGCCAGCAGCTTATCGAGTCTTCCGGGGGATACGCAGTACTTT. Protein sequence: CASSLSSLPGDTQYF.

V and J are TRBV7-3 and TRBJ2-3, with D perhaps TRBD2 (6 bases). Germline loops: CDR1 SGHTA, CDR2 FQGTGA. V was clipped by 1 base and J by 8 bases, with 16 bases between them. The CDR3 extends over 15 amino acids. The CDR3 loop reads CASSLSGSRGTTQYF. In nucleotides, the CDR3 is TGTGCCAGCAGCTTAAGTGGGAGTCGGGGGACTACGCAGTATTTT.

This clonotype was counted ten times or more. The chain links TRBV6-1 to TRBJ2-2, with no clear D. V lost 2 bases and J lost 6, with 4 bases in between. The germline gives CDR1 MNHNS, CDR2 SASEGT. This CDR3 has 12 amino acids. CDR3 sequence: CASSERAGELFF. As DNA, the CDR3 is TGTGCCAGCAGTGAAAGGGCCGGGGAGCTGTTTTTT.

J is TRBJ1-1 and V is TRBV4-2; 7 nucleotides agree with TRBD1. Germline V gene data show CDR1 as LGHNA and CDR2 as YNFKEQ. This CDR3 is built from 14 residues. V lost 0 bases to trimming and J lost 10 bases; unmatched junction nucleotides: 8. In DNA, the CDR3 is TGTGCCAGCAGCCAAGAAAGACAGGGCCGGATAGCTTTCTTT. Translating gives CASSQERQGRIAFF.

This clonotype occurred many times. This rearrangement joins TRBV2 to TRBJ1-1; 9 positions match TRBD1. V was clipped by 4 bases and J by 6 bases; unmatched bases: 6. Germline V gives CDR1 SNHLY, CDR2 FYNNEI. CDR3 length: 14 amino acids. CDR3 DNA sequence: TGTGCCAGCAGTGGGGGACAGGGAAGGGCTGAAGCTTTCTTT. Translating gives CASSGGQGRAEAFF.